This is a list of T cell receptor beta chains from one sample in a study of CD4 T cells in relation to SARS-CoV-2 and coronaviruses. TCRdb's copy holds only in-frame clones and misses some; the assay was immunoSEQ multiplex PCR. The table lists over 15,000 clones, about 77% of them singletons. What these receptors recognize is not known. Sequencing was done on a sample of CD4+ T cells from PBMCs, cultured in vitro. The receptors were sampled from a human donor in good health. The CDR3 runs from the conserved cysteine through the conserved F or W. A D gene is named only where the DNA matches it firmly. Expanded clones are given a class, and other clones once, few, many or no size at all.

D	size	J	V	CDR3	DNA
TRBD1	.	TRBJ2-1	TRBV14	CASSRRGSSYNEQFF	TGTGCCAGCAGCCGCAGGGGGTCCTCCTACAATGAGCAGTTCTTC
TRBD1	.	TRBJ1-3	TRBV3-1/TRBV3-2	CASGQGLSGNTIYF	TGTGCCAGCGGACAGGGCCTTTCTGGAAACACCATATATTTT
.	once	TRBJ1-5	TRBV10-3	CAIGHRDNPQPQHF	TGTGCCATCGGCCACCGGGACAACCCTCAGCCCCAGCATTTT
TRBD1	.	TRBJ1-2	TRBV18	CASSPRSSTGIMDGYTF	TGTGCCAGCTCACCACGGTCCTCGACAGGGATAATGGATGGCTACACCTTC
TRBD1	.	TRBJ1-3	TRBV19	CASIPGTASGNTIYF	TGTGCCAGTATCCCCGGGACAGCCTCTGGAAACACCATATATTTT
TRBD1	.	TRBJ2-7	TRBV18	CASSPSGTGVLYEQYF	TGTGCCAGCTCACCTAGTGGGACAGGGGTATTATACGAGCAGTACTTC
.	.	TRBJ2-2	TRBV18	CASSPTSYLNTGELFF	TGTGCCAGCTCACCGACTAGTTACCTTAACACCGGGGAGCTGTTTTTT
.	.	TRBJ2-7	TRBV12-3/TRBV12-4	CASSEGYYEQYF	TGTGCCAGCAGTGAGGGTTACTACGAGCAGTACTTC
TRBD2	once	TRBJ2-5	TRBV20-1	CSASLLAGVETQYF	TGCAGTGCTAGTCTACTAGCGGGAGTAGAGACCCAGTACTTC
.	.	TRBJ2-7	TRBV5-1	CASSSQGHEQYF	TGCGCCAGCAGCTCACAGGGCCACGAGCAGTACTTC
.	.	TRBJ1-5	TRBV20-1	CSASSSGPVNQPQHF	TGCAGTGCTAGTAGCTCCGGCCCAGTCAATCAGCCCCAGCATTTT
.	.	TRBJ1-1	TRBV5-5	CASSLADSLNTEAFF	TGTGCCAGCAGCTTGGCCGACAGCTTGAACACTGAAGCTTTCTTT
.	.	TRBJ1-6	TRBV5-6	CASSISAQSPYNSPLHF	TGTGCCAGCAGCATCTCGGCCCAATCTCCCTATAATTCACCCCTCCACTTT
.	few	TRBJ2-7	TRBV27	CASSSQSSYEQYF	TGTGCCAGCAGTTCCCAAAGCTCCTACGAGCAGTACTTC
TRBD1	.	TRBJ1-2	TRBV5-4	CASSRGQGQAGYTF	TGTGCCAGCAGCAGGGGTCAGGGACAGGCTGGCTACACCTTC
TRBD2	.	TRBJ2-3	TRBV15	CATSDSRLAGGGDTQYF	TGTGCCACCAGCGATAGTAGACTAGCGGGAGGGGGAGATACGCAGTATTTT
.	few	TRBJ2-1	TRBV24-1	CATSDQRGAENEQFF	TGTGCCACCAGTGATCAGCGCGGGGCAGAAAATGAGCAGTTCTTC
.	.	TRBJ2-2	TRBV2	CASSVDRNTGELFF	TGTGCCAGCAGCGTAGACAGAAACACCGGGGAGCTGTTTTTT
.	medium-sized	TRBJ1-2	TRBV12-3/TRBV12-4	CASSPQETMAYTF	TGTGCCAGCAGTCCTCAGGAGACTATGGCTTACACCTTC
.	.	TRBJ2-7	TRBV19	CASSIAGARSYEQYF	TGTGCCAGTAGTATTGCAGGGGCAAGATCTTACGAGCAGTACTTC
.	.	TRBJ2-7	TRBV6-1	CASSLTYEQYF	TGTGCCAGCAGTCTTACCTACGAGCAGTACTTC
TRBD2	.	TRBJ2-1	TRBV4-1	CASSQAETSIDEQFF	TGCGCCAGCAGCCAAGCTGAGACTAGCATCGATGAGCAGTTCTTC
TRBD2	few	TRBJ2-1	TRBV30	CAWMRKGLAGGEQFF	TGTGCCTGGATGCGAAAGGGACTAGCGGGAGGCGAGCAGTTCTTC
.	few	TRBJ2-6	TRBV6-1	CASSDSPSGANVLTF	TGTGCCAGCAGTGATAGCCCCTCTGGGGCCAACGTCCTGACTTTC
.	once	TRBJ2-1	TRBV5-4	CASSLPATLTNNEQFF	TGTGCCAGCAGCTTACCAGCGACCCTAACTAACAATGAGCAGTTCTTC
.	.	TRBJ2-5	TRBV21-1	CASSKTGLLGGRETQYF	TGTGCCAGCAGCAAGACCGGTCTTCTAGGGGGACGAGAGACCCAGTACTTC
.	.	TRBJ2-5	TRBV27	CASSFYRTNQETQYF	TGTGCCAGCAGTTTCTATCGGACGAACCAAGAGACCCAGTACTTC
.	few	TRBJ2-1	TRBV7-6	CASSLDGGRGNEQFF	TGTGCCAGCAGCTTAGACGGAGGGAGAGGGAATGAGCAGTTCTTC
.	.	TRBJ2-1	TRBV7-3	CASSLLGGSYNEQFF	TGTGCCAGCAGCTTACTGGGCGGGTCCTACAATGAGCAGTTCTTC
TRBD2	few	TRBJ2-1	TRBV10-3	CAISAPSGRGNEQFF	TGTGCCATCAGTGCGCCTAGCGGGAGGGGGAATGAGCAGTTCTTC
.	.	TRBJ2-7	TRBV7-3	CASSGGSDYEQYF	TGTGCCAGCAGCGGGGGTTCGGACTACGAGCAGTACTTC
TRBD1	once	TRBJ2-7	TRBV5-1	CASSKTGQGSYEQYF	TGCGCCAGCAGCAAGACTGGACAGGGCTCCTACGAGCAGTACTTC
.	few	TRBJ2-1	TRBV5-1	CASSFGQGVPNEQFF	TGCGCCAGCAGCTTTGGGCAGGGTGTCCCCAATGAGCAGTTCTTC
TRBD2	once	TRBJ2-2	TRBV5-1	CASSLGTSSGRWTGELFF	TGCGCCAGCAGCTTGGGCACTTCTAGCGGGAGATGGACCGGGGAGCTGTTTTTT
.	.	TRBJ1-2	TRBV28	CASSFYYGYTF	TGTGCCAGCAGTTTTTACTATGGCTACACCTTC
.	.	TRBJ2-4	TRBV28	CASSPTVKNIQYF	TGTGCCAGCAGTCCTACGGTGAAAAACATTCAGTACTTC
.	.	TRBJ1-1	TRBV12-5	CASAFNTEAFF	TGTGCTAGTGCTTTTAACACTGAAGCTTTCTTT
.	.	TRBJ2-7	TRBV5-1	CASRGQGGYEQYF	TGCGCCAGCAGGGGGCAGGGAGGCTACGAGCAGTACTTC
.	.	TRBJ2-1	TRBV10-1	CASSDEGRGFEQFF	TGCGCCAGCAGTGATGAGGGTAGAGGGTTTGAGCAGTTCTTC
TRBD1	.	TRBJ2-6	TRBV27	CASSYGQGSSGANVLTF	TGTGCCAGCAGTTACGGACAGGGTTCGTCTGGGGCCAACGTCCTGACTTTC
.	.	TRBJ1-2	TRBV10-3	CAISESGGYGYTF	TGTGCCATCAGTGAGTCGGGAGGCTATGGCTACACCTTC
TRBD2	.	TRBJ2-1	TRBV5-1	CASSFQRGNNEQFF	TGCGCCAGCAGCTTTCAGCGGGGAAACAATGAGCAGTTCTTC
TRBD2	few	TRBJ2-1	TRBV15	CATSKGLALNNEQFF	TGTGCCACCAGCAAGGGACTAGCGTTGAACAATGAGCAGTTCTTC
.	.	TRBJ1-4	TRBV27	CASSLSFSGAKLFF	TGTGCCAGCAGTTTATCTTTCTCGGGGGCTAAACTGTTTTTT
.	once	TRBJ2-1	TRBV6-6	CASSLNEGQKYEQFF	TGTGCCAGCAGTTTGAACGAGGGGCAGAAGTATGAGCAGTTCTTC
.	.	TRBJ2-1	TRBV2	CASSGFNNEQFF	TGTGCCAGCAGTGGCTTTAACAATGAGCAGTTCTTC
TRBD1	few	TRBJ2-1	TRBV30	CAWSGKWTGEGNEQFF	TGTGCCTGGAGTGGTAAATGGACAGGGGAAGGTAATGAGCAGTTCTTC
.	.	TRBJ1-1	TRBV5-1	CASSPNPGRVNTEAFF	TGCGCCAGCAGCCCGAACCCGGGGCGGGTAAACACTGAAGCTTTCTTT
.	.	TRBJ2-7	TRBV6-1	CASSEGTLYEQYF	TGTGCCAGCAGTGAAGGTACGCTCTACGAGCAGTACTTC
.	.	TRBJ2-7	TRBV2	CASSDQGGSYEQYF	TGTGCCAGCAGTGACCAAGGGGGGTCCTACGAGCAGTACTTC
.	.	TRBJ2-7	TRBV6-1	CASSVTSPQAGTFIYEQYF	TGTGCCAGCAGTGTAACCTCCCCCCAAGCAGGGACGTTTATATACGAGCAGTACTTC
.	.	TRBJ2-3	TRBV5-1	CASSLESGSTDTQYF	TGCGCCAGCAGCTTGGAAAGCGGGAGCACAGATACGCAGTATTTT
TRBD1	.	TRBJ2-1	TRBV5-1	CASSIDRGRFYNEQFF	TGCGCCAGCAGCATCGACAGGGGTCGTTTCTACAATGAGCAGTTCTTC
.	.	TRBJ1-5	TRBV2	CASARTFMSNQPQHF	TGTGCCAGCGCGAGGACATTCATGAGCAATCAGCCCCAGCATTTT
TRBD1	.	TRBJ1-2	TRBV11-1	CASSHTGEGYGYTF	TGTGCCAGCAGTCACACAGGGGAGGGCTATGGCTACACCTTC
TRBD1	.	TRBJ2-2	TRBV12-5	CASGLTPPRDRATGELFF	TGTGCTAGTGGTTTGACCCCCCCCCGGGACAGAGCGACCGGGGAGCTGTTTTTT
.	.	TRBJ2-7	TRBV12-5	CASGSTVSYEQYF	TGTGCTAGTGGTTCGACAGTATCCTACGAGCAGTACTTC